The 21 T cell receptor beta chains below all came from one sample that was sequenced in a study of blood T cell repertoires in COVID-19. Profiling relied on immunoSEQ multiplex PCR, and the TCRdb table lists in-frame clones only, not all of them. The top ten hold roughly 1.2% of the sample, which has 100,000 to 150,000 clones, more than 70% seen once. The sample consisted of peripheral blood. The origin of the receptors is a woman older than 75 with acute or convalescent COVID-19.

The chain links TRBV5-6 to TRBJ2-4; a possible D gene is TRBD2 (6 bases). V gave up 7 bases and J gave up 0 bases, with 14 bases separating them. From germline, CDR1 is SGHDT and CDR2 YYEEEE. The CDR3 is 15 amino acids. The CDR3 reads CASGRGSVAKNIQYF. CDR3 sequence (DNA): TGTGCCAGCGGTCGGGGGTCCGTAGCCAAAAACATTCAGTACTTC.

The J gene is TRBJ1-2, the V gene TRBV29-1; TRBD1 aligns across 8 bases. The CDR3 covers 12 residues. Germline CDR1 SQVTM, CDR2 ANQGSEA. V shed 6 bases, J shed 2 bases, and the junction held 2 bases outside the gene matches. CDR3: CSVRQGNYGYTF. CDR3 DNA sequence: TGCAGCGTCCGACAGGGGAACTATGGCTACACCTTC.

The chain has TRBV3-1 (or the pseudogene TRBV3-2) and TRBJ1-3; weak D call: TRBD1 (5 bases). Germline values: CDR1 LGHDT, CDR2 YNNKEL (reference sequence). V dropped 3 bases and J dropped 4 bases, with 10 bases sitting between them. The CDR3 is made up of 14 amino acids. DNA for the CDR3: TGTGCCAGCAGCCACTCAGGGATCGGAAACACCATATATTTT. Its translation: CASSHSGIGNTIYF.

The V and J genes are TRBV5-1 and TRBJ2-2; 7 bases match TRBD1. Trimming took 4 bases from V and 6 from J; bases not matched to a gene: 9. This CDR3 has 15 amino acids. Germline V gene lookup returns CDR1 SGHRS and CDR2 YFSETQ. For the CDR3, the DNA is TGCGCCAGCAGCATCCCGACAGGGAGCCCCGGGGAGCTGTTTTTT. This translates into CASSIPTGSPGELFF.

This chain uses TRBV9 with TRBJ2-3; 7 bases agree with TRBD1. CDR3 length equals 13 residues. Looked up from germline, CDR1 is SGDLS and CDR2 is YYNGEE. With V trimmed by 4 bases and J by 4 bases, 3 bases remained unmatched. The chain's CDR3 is CASSPGTADTQYF. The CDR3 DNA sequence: TGTGCCAGCAGCCCCGGGACAGCAGATACGCAGTATTTT.

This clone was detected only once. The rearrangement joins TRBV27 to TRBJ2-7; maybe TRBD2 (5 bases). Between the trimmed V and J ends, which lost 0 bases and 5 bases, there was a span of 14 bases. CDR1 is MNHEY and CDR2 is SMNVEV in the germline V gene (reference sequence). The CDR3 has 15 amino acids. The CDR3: CASSLSGRGYHEQYF. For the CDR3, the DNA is TGTGCCAGCAGTTTATCGGGTCGGGGATATCACGAGCAGTACTTC.

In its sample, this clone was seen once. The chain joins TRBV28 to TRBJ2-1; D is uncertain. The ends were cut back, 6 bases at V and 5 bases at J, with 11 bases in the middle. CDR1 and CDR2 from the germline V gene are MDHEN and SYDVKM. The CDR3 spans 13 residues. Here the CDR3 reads CASSLTRHNEQFF. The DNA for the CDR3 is TGTGCCAGCAGCCTGACTCGGCACAATGAGCAGTTCTTC.

The CDR3 region is CASTASYEQYF. The CDR3 DNA sequence: TGCGCCAGCACAGCGTCCTACGAGCAGTACTTC. The chain couples TRBV5-1 to TRBJ2-7, with no clear D. Germline CDR1 is SGHRS and CDR2 is YFSETQ. The CDR3 contains 11 residues. Trimming left V 6 bases short and J 1 base short, with 5 bases between.

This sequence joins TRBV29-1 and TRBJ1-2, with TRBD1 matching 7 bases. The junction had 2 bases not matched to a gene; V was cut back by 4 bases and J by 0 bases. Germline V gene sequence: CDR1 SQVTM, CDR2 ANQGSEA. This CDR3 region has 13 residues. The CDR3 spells CSVGQGANYGYTF. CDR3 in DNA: TGCAGCGTTGGACAGGGAGCTAACTATGGCTACACCTTC.

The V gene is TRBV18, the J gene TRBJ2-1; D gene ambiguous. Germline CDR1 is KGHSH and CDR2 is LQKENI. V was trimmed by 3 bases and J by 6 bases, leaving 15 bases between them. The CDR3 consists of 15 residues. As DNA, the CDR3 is TGTGCCAGCTCACCGGTCCTAGGCCCCACCAATGAGCAGTTCTTC. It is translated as CASSPVLGPTNEQFF.

The CDR3, as DNA: TGTGCCAGCAGCGTAGTTGGCGGGGGGGCTGGAGATACGCAGTATTTT. It is translated as CASSVVGGGAGDTQYF. V is TRBV9 and J is TRBJ2-3; 9 nucleotides match TRBD2. Germline V gene sequence: CDR1 SGDLS, CDR2 YYNGEE. The V segment lost 0 bases and the J segment 5 bases; nucleotides outside the gene matches: 7. The CDR3 length is 16 residues. Based on the CDR3 plus reference TRBV9 and TRBJ2-3, the full variable domain is DSGVTQTPKHLITATGQRVTLRCSPRSGDLSVYWYQQSLDQGLQFLIQYYNGEERAKGNILERFSAQQFPDLHSELNLSSLELGDSALYFCASSVVGGGAGDTQYFGPGTRLTVL.

This CDR3 is CASSLRGSNTGELFF. CDR3 nucleotide sequence: TGTGCCAGCAGTTTGCGGGGTTCGAACACCGGGGAGCTGTTTTTT. This chain connects TRBV27 to TRBJ2-2; D perhaps matches TRBD2 (6 bases). Trimming took 3 bases from V and 0 from J, leaving 8 bases between them. The CDR3 is 15 residues long. Germline CDR1 is MNHEY and CDR2 is SMNVEV (reference sequence).

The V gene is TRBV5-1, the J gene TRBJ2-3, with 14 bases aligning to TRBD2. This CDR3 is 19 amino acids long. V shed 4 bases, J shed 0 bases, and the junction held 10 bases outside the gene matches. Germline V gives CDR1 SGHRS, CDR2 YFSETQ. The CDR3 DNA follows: TGCGCCAGCAGCCCTTGGACTAGCGGGAGGTCAACTAGCACAGATACGCAGTATTTT. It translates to CASSPWTSGRSTSTDTQYF.

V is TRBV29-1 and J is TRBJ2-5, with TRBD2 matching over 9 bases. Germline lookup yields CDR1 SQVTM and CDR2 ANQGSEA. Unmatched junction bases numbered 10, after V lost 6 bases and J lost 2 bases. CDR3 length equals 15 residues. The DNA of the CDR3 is TGCAGCGTAAGTCACCCTAGCGGGGCTCAAGAGACCCAGTACTTC. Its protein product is CSVSHPSGAQETQYF.

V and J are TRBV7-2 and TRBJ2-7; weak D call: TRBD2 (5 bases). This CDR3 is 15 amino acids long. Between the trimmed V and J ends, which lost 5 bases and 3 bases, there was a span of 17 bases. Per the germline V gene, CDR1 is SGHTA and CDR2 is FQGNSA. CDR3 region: CASSPFYLRDYEQYF. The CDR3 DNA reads TGTGCCAGCAGCCCCTTCTACCTGAGGGACTACGAGCAGTACTTC.

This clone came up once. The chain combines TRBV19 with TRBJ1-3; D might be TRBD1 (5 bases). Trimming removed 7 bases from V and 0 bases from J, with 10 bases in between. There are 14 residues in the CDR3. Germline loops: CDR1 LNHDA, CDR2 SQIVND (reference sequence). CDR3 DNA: TGTGCCAGTATTCAGGGCCGCTCTGGAAACACCATATATTTT. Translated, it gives CASIQGRSGNTIYF. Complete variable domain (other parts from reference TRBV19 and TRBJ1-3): DGGITQSPKYLFRKEGQNVTLSCEQNLNHDAMYWYRQDPGQGLRLIYYSQIVNDFQKGDIAEGYSVSREKKESFPLTVTSAQKNPTAFYLCASIQGRSGNTIYFGEGSWLTVV.

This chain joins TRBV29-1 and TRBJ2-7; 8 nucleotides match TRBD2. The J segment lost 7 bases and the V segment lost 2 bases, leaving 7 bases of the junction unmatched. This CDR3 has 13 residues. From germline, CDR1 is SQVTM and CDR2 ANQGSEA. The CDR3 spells CSVEPRTGGEQYF. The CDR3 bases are TGCAGCGTTGAACCCCGAACGGGGGGGGAGCAGTACTTC.

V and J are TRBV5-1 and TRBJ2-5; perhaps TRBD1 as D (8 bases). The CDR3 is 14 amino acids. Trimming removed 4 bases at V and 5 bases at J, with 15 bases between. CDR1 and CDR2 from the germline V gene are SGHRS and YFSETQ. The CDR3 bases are TGCGCCAGCAGCCAAGGACAGGGAGGGGAGACCCAGTACTTC. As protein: CASSQGQGGETQYF.

The CDR3 bases are TGCAGCTCCGGGTCAACTGCCGTTGAGGGCTACACCTTC. Protein: CSSGSTAVEGYTF. The V gene is TRBV29-1, the J gene TRBJ1-2; D not certain. Deletions cut 8 bases from V and 8 bases from J, with 21 bases between. Looked up from germline, CDR1 is SQVTM and CDR2 is ANQGSEA. The CDR3 totals 13 residues. The whole variable domain, filled in from reference TRBV29-1 and TRBJ1-2, reads SAVISQKPSRDICQRGTSLTIQCQVDSQVTMMFWYRQQPGQSLTLIATANQGSEATYESGFVIDKFPISRPNLTFSTLTVSNMSPEDSSIYLCSSGSTAVEGYTFGSGTRLTVV.

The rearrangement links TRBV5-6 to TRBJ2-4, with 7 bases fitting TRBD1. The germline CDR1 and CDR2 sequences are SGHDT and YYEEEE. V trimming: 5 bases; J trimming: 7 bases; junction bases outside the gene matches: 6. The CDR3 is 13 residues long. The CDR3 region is CASSVGQLNIQYF. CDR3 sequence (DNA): TGTGCCAGCAGTGTGGGACAGTTGAACATTCAGTACTTC. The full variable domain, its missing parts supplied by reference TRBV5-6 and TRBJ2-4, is DAGVTQSPTHLIKTRGQQVTLRCSPKSGHDTVSWYQQALGQGPQFIFQYYEEEERQRGNFPDRFSGHQFPNYSSELNVNALLLGDSALYLCASSVGQLNIQYFGAGTRLSVL.

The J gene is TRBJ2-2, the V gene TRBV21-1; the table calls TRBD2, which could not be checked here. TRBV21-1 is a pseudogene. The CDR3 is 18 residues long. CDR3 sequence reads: CASSNSPRERGNTGELFF. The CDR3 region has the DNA TGTGCCAGCAGCAATAGCCCACGGGAGCGGGGGAACACCGGGGAGCTGTTTTTT.